These T cell receptor beta chains were read from a single sample in a study of T cell responses to AZD1222 COVID-19 vaccine. Only in-frame clones appear in the TCRdb table, and some are missing; sequencing was by immunoSEQ multiplex PCR. The sample yields 95,000 to 150,000 clones, roughly 90% seen once. Sequencing was performed on peripheral blood, taken on day 0 of AZD1222 vaccination. These receptors all stem from an adult in good health. Each CDR3 is given with its conserved first and last residue. A D gene is named only where the DNA matches it firmly. A clone size is listed for some rows: how often the clone was seen (once, few, many), or a class if it is expanded.

j_call clone_size v_call d_call cdr3_aa cdr3_nt
TRBJ2-1 . TRBV18 TRBD2 CASSPVGGGPNEQFF TGTGCCAGCTCACCTGTGGGCGGGGGGCCCAATGAGCAGTTCTTC
TRBJ2-6 . TRBV6-1 . CASSEKGKTNVLTF TGTGCCAGCAGTGAAAAGGGGAAAACCAACGTCCTGACTTTC
TRBJ2-6 few TRBV9 . CASSDGWGALAGANVLTF TGTGCCAGCAGCGATGGGTGGGGGGCTCTTGCTGGGGCCAACGTCCTGACTTTC
TRBJ1-6 . TRBV18 . CASSPMLQGDRGLHF TGTGCCAGCTCACCAATGTTACAGGGAGATCGCGGACTCCACTTT
TRBJ2-7 . TRBV5-1 . CASSFDRGGSYEQYF TGCGCCAGCAGCTTCGACCGGGGCGGCTCCTACGAGCAGTACTTC
TRBJ1-4 . TRBV10-3 . CAISIRDGEKLFF TGTGCCATCAGTATCCGGGACGGTGAAAAACTGTTTTTT
TRBJ1-1 . TRBV9 . CASSPEWGEAFF TGTGCCAGCAGCCCAGAATGGGGTGAAGCTTTCTTT
TRBJ2-7 . TRBV5-4 . CASSLGGDGTYEQYF TGTGCCAGCAGCTTGGGGGGGGACGGAACCTACGAGCAGTACTTC
TRBJ2-5 . TRBV7-8 TRBD1 CASSSRPRQTGTLQETQYF TGTGCCAGCAGCTCACGACCGAGACAGACAGGGACACTACAAGAGACCCAGTACTTC
TRBJ2-2 . TRBV7-3 TRBD2 CASSLSRGLAGAGELFF TGTGCCAGCAGCTTAAGTCGGGGACTAGCGGGGGCTGGGGAGCTGTTTTTT
TRBJ1-1 . TRBV7-8 . CASGQGGNTEAFF TGTGCCAGCGGCCAGGGCGGGAACACTGAAGCTTTCTTT
TRBJ2-7 once TRBV11-2 . CASSLFQRGGEQYF TGTGCCAGCAGCTTATTTCAAAGGGGCGGCGAGCAGTACTTC
TRBJ1-3 few TRBV12-3/TRBV12-4 . CASSDKGNTIYF TGTGCCAGCAGTGACAAGGGAAACACCATATATTTT
TRBJ2-2 . TRBV7-3 . CASSLTPADTGELFF TGTGCCAGCAGCTTAACCCCCGCGGACACCGGGGAGCTGTTTTTT
TRBJ1-2 once TRBV7-8 TRBD1 CASSLEGQGSYGYTF TGTGCCAGCAGCTTAGAAGGACAGGGGTCTTATGGCTACACCTTC
TRBJ1-4 . TRBV10-3 . CAVQRESNEKLFF TGTGCCGTTCAACGGGAGAGTAATGAAAAACTGTTTTTT
TRBJ1-2 . TRBV6-5 TRBD1 CASSRQGQGTMGYTF TGTGCCAGCAGTCGCCAGGGACAGGGGACTATGGGCTACACCTTC
TRBJ2-7 . TRBV27 . CASSPGTHIASEQYF TGTGCCAGCAGTCCCGGGACCCACATTGCTTCCGAGCAGTACTTC
TRBJ2-7 . TRBV5-4 . CASNNRGTLGEQYF TGTGCCAGCAACAACCGCGGGACTCTGGGAGAGCAGTACTTC
TRBJ2-7 . TRBV19 . CASSIPARGYEQYF TGTGCCAGTAGTATACCCGCGAGGGGCTACGAGCAGTACTTC
TRBJ1-2 . TRBV10-2 . CASSEKGSYGYTF TGCGCCAGCAGTGAAAAGGGATCCTATGGCTACACCTTC
TRBJ1-1 . TRBV3-1/TRBV3-2 . CASSQAGSEAFF TGTGCCAGCAGCCAAGCTGGGAGTGAAGCTTTCTTT
TRBJ1-4 . TRBV15 . CATSRNKPGEKLFF TGTGCCACCAGCAGAAACAAACCGGGCGAAAAACTGTTTTTT
TRBJ2-1 . TRBV4-2 TRBD2 CASSQVAGGEYNEQFF TGTGCCAGCAGCCAAGTAGCCGGGGGGGAATACAATGAGCAGTTCTTC
TRBJ2-7 . TRBV7-8 TRBD1 CASSLAWQGELVNEQYF TGTGCCAGCAGCTTAGCATGGCAGGGGGAGCTGGTCAACGAGCAGTACTTC
TRBJ2-5 . TRBV25-1 . CASSETGLGETQYF TGTGCCAGCAGTGAAACGGGACTTGGAGAGACCCAGTACTTC
TRBJ2-3 . TRBV5-1 . CASSLASEADTQYF TGCGCCAGCAGCTTGGCTAGCGAAGCAGATACGCAGTATTTT
TRBJ1-3 . TRBV6-5 . CASSYSMPSSGNTIYF TGTGCCAGCAGTTACTCGATGCCGTCCTCTGGAAACACCATATATTTT
TRBJ1-2 . TRBV6-4 . CASSASVGGAVYGGYTF TGTGCCAGCAGTGCCTCGGTAGGGGGTGCAGTCTATGGGGGCTACACCTTC
TRBJ1-1 . TRBV12-3/TRBV12-4 TRBD1 CASSARGLGEAFF TGTGCCAGCAGTGCTAGGGGGCTTGGTGAAGCTTTCTTT
TRBJ1-1 . TRBV4-3 TRBD1 CASSQDLGQGGTEAFF TGCGCCAGCAGCCAAGATCTAGGACAGGGGGGCACTGAAGCTTTCTTT
TRBJ1-1 few TRBV11-2 . CASSLPGRPWGNTEAFF TGTGCCAGCAGCTTACCCGGACGGCCCTGGGGGAACACTGAAGCTTTCTTT
TRBJ1-5 . TRBV6-5 TRBD1 CASSYYQTGENQPQHF TGTGCCAGCAGTTATTACCAGACAGGGGAAAATCAGCCCCAGCATTTT
TRBJ1-1 . TRBV10-3 . CAISEYQVNTEAFF TGTGCCATCAGTGAGTACCAAGTCAACACTGAAGCTTTCTTT
TRBJ1-5 few TRBV4-1 . CASSQKSRQPPNQPQHF TGCGCCAGCAGCCAGAAATCGCGACAACCACCCAATCAGCCCCAGCATTTT
TRBJ1-5 . TRBV6-2/TRBV6-3 TRBD1 CASSSIRDRGGLRSNQPQHF TGTGCCAGCAGTTCTATCCGGGACAGGGGGGGTCTACGTAGCAATCAGCCCCAGCATTTT
TRBJ1-2 . TRBV7-2 . CASSKPGYGYTF TGTGCCAGCTCAAAACCGGGGTATGGCTACACCTTC
TRBJ2-7 . TRBV4-1 . CASSQDLGLWEEQYF TGCGCCAGCAGCCAAGATCTGGGACTTTGGGAAGAGCAGTACTTC
TRBJ2-7 . TRBV11-2 . CASSLRAPPYEQYF TGTGCCAGCAGCCTCCGGGCCCCCCCTTACGAGCAGTACTTC
TRBJ1-3 . TRBV9 TRBD1 CASSGDDRGISGNTIYF TGTGCCAGCAGCGGCGATGACAGGGGAATCTCTGGAAACACCATATATTTT
TRBJ1-3 . TRBV11-1 . CASSFDSDSGNTIYF TGTGCCAGCAGCTTCGACTCCGACTCTGGAAACACCATATATTTT
TRBJ1-2 . TRBV12-3/TRBV12-4 . CASTASVNYGYTF TGTGCCAGCACTGCGTCCGTTAACTATGGCTACACCTTC
TRBJ1-1 . TRBV18 TRBD1 CASSETGANTEAFF TGTGCCAGCTCAGAGACAGGGGCGAACACTGAAGCTTTCTTT
TRBJ1-6 . TRBV9 . CASAGRGKGSPLHF TGTGCCAGCGCCGGGCGGGGGAAGGGTTCACCCCTCCACTTT
TRBJ1-3 . TRBV19 . CASSPQASGNTIYF TGTGCCAGTAGTCCCCAGGCCTCTGGAAACACCATATATTTT
TRBJ1-5 . TRBV19 . CASSMVRDQPQHF TGTGCCAGTAGTATGGTAAGGGATCAGCCCCAGCATTTT
TRBJ1-6 . TRBV5-1 . CASSNREYNSPLHF TGCGCCAGCAGCAACAGGGAATATAATTCACCCCTCCACTTT
TRBJ2-1 . TRBV7-3 . CASSFGGGGGVNEQFF TGTGCCAGCAGCTTCGGCGGGGGCGGAGGTGTCAATGAGCAGTTCTTC
TRBJ1-4 few TRBV12-5 TRBD1 CASGHRTGQDNEKLFF TGTGCTAGTGGCCATCGGACAGGGCAAGATAATGAAAAACTGTTTTTT
TRBJ2-7 . TRBV21-1 . CASSRKDPGYVYEQYF TGTGCCAGCAGCAGAAAGGACCCAGGGTATGTCTACGAGCAGTACTTC
TRBJ1-2 few TRBV9 . CASSEGFYGYTF TGTGCCAGCAGCGAGGGTTTCTATGGCTACACCTTC
TRBJ1-1 . TRBV19 . CASSRSGGEAFF TGTGCCAGTAGCCGTAGCGGGGGCGAGGCTTTCTTT
TRBJ1-2 once TRBV6-4 TRBD1 CASSDSGQGAYGYTF TGTGCCAGCAGTGACTCCGGACAGGGGGCCTATGGCTACACCTTC
TRBJ2-2 . TRBV7-7 . CASSSFTGELFF TGTGCTAGCAGCTCCTTTACCGGGGAGCTGTTTTTT
TRBJ1-1 . TRBV5-5 . CASSFGGTMEAFF TGTGCCAGCAGCTTCGGTGGGACGATGGAAGCTTTCTTT